The 9 T cell receptor beta chains below come from one sample, sequenced in a study of identical twins. TCRdb passed the 5' RACE reads through MiXCR, listing each CDR3 protein once. The sample includes under 350,000 distinct CDR3 sequences, roughly 10% of them seen just once. These same records also appear under a second study, on yellow fever vaccine responses in identical twins.

Sequences were obtained from CD8+ T cells sorted from blood. These TCRs come from a woman aged 18-29 years in good health.

The chain has TRBV4-3 and TRBJ2-3; D call uncertain. Germline-derived CDR1 and CDR2 are LGHNA and YSLEER. V lost 0 bases and J 4 bases, leaving 5 bases between the germline ends. The CDR3 covers 13 residues. For the CDR3, the DNA is TGCGCCAGCAGCCAAGATAAACCAGATACGCAGTATTTT. This codes for CASSQDKPDTQYF.

This clonotype was seen ten or more times. The chain links TRBV4-3 to TRBJ2-1, with 10 bases matching TRBD2. With V trimmed by 1 base and J by 5 bases, 2 bases remained unmatched. Per the germline V gene, CDR1 is LGHNA and CDR2 is YSLEER. The CDR3 has 15 amino acids. Written as DNA, the CDR3 is TGCGCCAGCAGCCAAGTAGCGGGAGGCCACAATGAGCAGTTCTTC. Translation gives CASSQVAGGHNEQFF.

At least ten counts were recorded for this clonotype. The J gene is TRBJ1-1, the V gene TRBV7-9, with D uncertain. In germline, CDR1 is SEHNR, CDR2 FQNEAQ (reference sequence). This CDR3 spans 13 amino acids. Trimming pared 5 bases from V and 3 bases from J, leaving 10 bases between. The CDR3 DNA sequence: TGTGCCAGCAGCCCAACCCGGGACACTGAAGCTTTCTTT. Its translation is CASSPTRDTEAFF.

The genes are TRBV20-1 and TRBJ1-2, with D unresolved. The CDR3 has 14 residues. V lost 0 bases and J 6 bases, leaving 14 bases between the germline ends. From germline, CDR1 is DFQATT and CDR2 SNEGSKA (reference sequence). The chain's CDR3 is CSAREGGSNHGYTF. Written as DNA, the CDR3 is TGCAGTGCTAGAGAGGGTGGGTCAAACCATGGCTACACCTTC.

The CDR3 is CASSQDQGTGAEKLFF. CDR3 coding DNA: TGCGCCAGCAGCCAAGATCAGGGGACAGGGGCTGAAAAACTGTTTTTT. The V call is TRBV4-1, the J call TRBJ1-4; 10 bases fit TRBD1. CDR3 length: 16 residues. Germline lookup yields CDR1 MGHRA and CDR2 YSYEKL. J was trimmed by 7 bases and V by 0 bases; bases with no gene match: 5.

The CDR3 loop reads CASSSDRVRSGANVLTF. The DNA for the CDR3 is TGTGCCAGCAGCTCGGACAGGGTTCGGTCTGGGGCCAACGTCCTGACTTTC. The chain recombines TRBV7-9 with TRBJ2-6; 8 positions match TRBD1. Germline values: CDR1 SEHNR, CDR2 FQNEAQ (reference sequence). The CDR3 is 17 residues long. With 4 bases clipped from V and 1 base from J, the junction kept 6 bases outside the gene matches.

This clonotype has at least ten counts. This rearrangement joins TRBV6-2 or TRBV6-3 to TRBJ2-7; D gene ambiguous. Germline CDR1 reads MNHEY; CDR2 reads SVGEGT. The length of the CDR3 is 13 residues. V shed 6 bases and J shed 3 bases, with 12 bases lying between them. The CDR3 loop reads CASSPQRIYEQYF. The CDR3 nucleotides are TGTGCCAGCAGCCCCCAGAGGATCTACGAGCAGTACTTC.

Only one count was recorded for this clonotype. The chain combines TRBV27 with TRBJ2-3; D gene unclear. V was pared by 4 bases and J by 5 bases, with 13 bases between. The CDR3 has 14 residues. CDR1 and CDR2 (germline): MNHEY, SMNVEV (reference sequence). CDR3: CASSSHPRIDTQYF. Here the CDR3 DNA reads TGTGCCAGCAGTTCCCATCCCCGGATAGATACGCAGTATTTT.

The CDR3 reads CAWSVSGGTYEQYF. The CDR3 DNA sequence: TGTGCCTGGAGTGTTAGCGGGGGCACCTACGAGCAGTACTTC. The chain combines TRBV30 with TRBJ2-7, with 9 bases fitting TRBD2. Trimming cost V 0 bases and J 2 bases; bases outside gene matches: 2. The CDR3 has 14 amino acids. Germline CDR1 and CDR2: GTSNPN and SVGIG (reference sequence).